This T cell receptor beta chain came from a study of vaccination and CD4 T cells after COVID-19. This clonotype turned up a few times. Its antigen is undetermined. CDR1 MNHEY and CDR2 SVGAGI come from the germline V gene. Germline trimming cut 2 bases from V and 2 bases from J; bases unmatched to any gene: 18. CDR3 length equals 19 residues. The Oncomine TCR Beta short-read assay was applied to DNA of cultured CD4+ T cells. TCRdb analysed the PCR reads with MiXCR anew, one entry per CDR3 protein. This table has 15,000 to 20,000 distinct CDR3 sequences, approximately 50% appearing once. Treatment: roughly ten-day PBMC culture with coronavirus spike peptide pools or control peptides (ViraFEST assay).

Sequenced here: CD4+ T cells from blood, cultured in vitro, sampled after SARS-CoV-2 vaccination. The sequence was obtained from a human donor who had recovered from COVID-19. The chain combines TRBV6-5 with TRBJ2-7; TRBD2 aligns across 7 bases. The CDR3 DNA reads TGTGCCAGCAGTTACCCCGTGGGGGGGACTGTAACGACTCCCTACGAGCAGTACTTC. This gives the protein CASSYPVGGTVTTPYEQYF.